A single sample gave rise to the 17 T cell receptor beta chains below, sequenced in a study of blood T cells in healthy people across ages. A sample-barcoded 5' primer and a J-beta primer mix were used in a second PCR of about 7 to 12 cycles. TCRdb itself ran the 5' RACE reads through MiXCR, one entry per CDR3 protein. The sample includes roughly 730,000 distinct CDR3 sequences, about 56% of them seen just once. Specimen: blood. The receptors were gathered from a man aged 35 to 55 in good health.

The chain joins TRBV6-6 to TRBJ1-2, with D possibly being TRBD1 (6 bases). V lost 4 bases, J lost 3 bases, and 15 bases lay in between. Germline V gene lookup returns CDR1 MNHNY and CDR2 SVGAGI (reference sequence). This CDR3 is built from 15 residues. Written as DNA, the CDR3 is TGTGCCAGCAGTTTCAAATCGGACAGTCACTATGGCTACACCTTC. This encodes CASSFKSDSHYGYTF.

This clonotype has only a few counts. The genes are TRBV7-9 and TRBJ2-3; TRBD2 aligns across 12 bases. With 2 bases clipped from V and 2 bases from J, the junction kept 8 bases outside the gene matches. Germline-derived CDR1 and CDR2 are SEHNR and FQNEAQ (reference sequence). The CDR3 is made up of 18 amino acids. As DNA, the CDR3 is TGTGCCAGCAGCTTACGAGTACTAGCGGGAGGCCACACAGATACGCAGTATTTT. Translation: CASSLRVLAGGHTDTQYF. Drawing the rest from reference TRBV7-9 and TRBJ2-3, the complete variable domain is DTGVSQNPRHKITKRGQNVTFRCDPISEHNRLYWYRQTLGQGPEFLTYFQNEAQLEKSRLLSDRFSAERPKGSFSTLEIQRTEQGDSAMYLCASSLRVLAGGHTDTQYFGPGTRLTVL.

The sample holds a few counts of this clonotype. With a much larger clone just one base away, this may be a read error. This chain uses TRBV7-3 with TRBJ2-3, with TRBD2 matching over 9 bases. Germline lookup yields CDR1 SGHTA and CDR2 FQGTGA. CDR3 size: 14 residues. V was clipped by 8 bases and J by 2 bases; unmatched bases: 5. CDR3 sequence: CASGLAGDTDTQYF. DNA of the CDR3: TGTGCCAGCGGGTTAGCGGGAGACACAGATACGCAGTATTTT.

V usage is TRBV7-9 and J usage is TRBJ1-2, with D possibly matching TRBD1 (5 bases). The CDR3 spans 14 residues. V was shortened by 4 bases and J by 3 bases, with 12 bases between the two germline ends. Germline V gene data show CDR1 as SEHNR and CDR2 as FQNEAQ (reference sequence). CDR3 in amino acids: CASSSHRGDYGYTF. CDR3 sequence (DNA): TGTGCCAGCAGCTCTCATAGGGGTGACTATGGCTACACCTTC.

V and J are TRBV6-5 and TRBJ2-6; 7 bases fit TRBD2. Germline CDR1 reads MNHEY; CDR2 reads SVGAGI. V lost 5 bases to trimming and J lost 5 bases; unmatched junction nucleotides: 6. This CDR3 is built from 15 residues. CDR3 DNA sequence: TGTGCCAGCAGTAGGACGGGAGGTCGGGCCAACGTCCTGACTTTC. It is translated as CASSRTGGRANVLTF.

The chain recombines TRBV5-6 with TRBJ2-4; D is undetermined. The end of the DNA aligns better with TRBJ2-5, so the J call may be wrong. The CDR3 spans 14 residues. Germline CDR1 and CDR2: SGHDT and YYEEEE. DNA for the CDR3: TGTGCCAGCAGCTTGAACAGCTTCCAAGAGACCCAGTACTTC. Translating it yields CASSLNSFQETQYF.

This chain joins TRBV9 and TRBJ1-5, with D tentatively TRBD1 (5 bases). The V end lost 0 bases, the J end lost 4 bases, and 8 bases lay between the germline ends. The germline CDR1 and CDR2 sequences are SGDLS and YYNGEE. This CDR3 has 14 residues. The CDR3 DNA is TGTGCCAGCAGCGTAGGGGGCGCAAATCAGCCCCAGCATTTT. It is translated as CASSVGGANQPQHF.

The V and J genes are TRBV24-1 and TRBJ2-3; 9 nucleotides agree with TRBD2. The CDR3 consists of 17 residues. Germline V lookup: CDR1 KGHDR, CDR2 SFDVKD. Trimming took 0 bases from V and 6 from J; bases not matched to a gene: 9. The DNA for the CDR3 is TGTGCCACCAGTGATTTGTCTAGCGGGATTGGTTGGGATACGCAGTATTTT. It is translated as CATSDLSSGIGWDTQYF.

A few counts support this clonotype. The chain uses TRBV7-2 and TRBJ2-3; weak D call: TRBD2 (7 bases). From germline, CDR1 is SGHTA and CDR2 FQGNSA. This CDR3 has 13 amino acids. The V and J ends lost 6 bases and 5 bases respectively, with 12 bases between them. CDR3 amino acids: CASSRGGIDTQYF. The CDR3 DNA follows: TGTGCCAGCAGTAGGGGGGGTATAGATACGCAGTATTTT.

This clonotype was recorded many times. The J gene is TRBJ2-5, the V gene TRBV29-1; tentative D call: TRBD2 (5 bases). The CDR3 spans 15 residues. Germline lookup yields CDR1 SQVTM and CDR2 ANQGSEA. V was pared by 3 bases and J by 5 bases, with 19 bases between. CDR3 amino acids: CSVEEGLGRAETQYF. The CDR3 coding sequence is TGCAGCGTTGAGGAAGGACTTGGTCGGGCGGAGACCCAGTACTTC.

DNA of the CDR3: TGTGCCAGCGCAAGGGACAGGCTGGTTCGTATTGGAAACACCATATATTTT. Protein product: CASARDRLVRIGNTIYF. The genes are TRBV2 and TRBJ1-3; 8 bases fit TRBD1. Germline lookup yields CDR1 SNHLY and CDR2 FYNNEI. V dropped 8 bases and J dropped 3; count of bases not matched to a gene: 15. This CDR3 is built from 17 residues.

The V call is TRBV7-8, the J call TRBJ2-5; TRBD2 agrees at 9 bases. This CDR3 is 20 amino acids long. Unmatched junction bases numbered 21, after V lost 2 bases and J lost 5 bases. Germline V lookup: CDR1 SGHVS, CDR2 FQNEAQ. The CDR3 loop is CASSLRDNILAGDWKETQYF. Written as DNA, the CDR3 is TGTGCCAGCAGCTTACGGGACAATATCTTAGCGGGAGATTGGAAGGAGACCCAGTACTTC.

A word on this clonotype: This could be a read error, since a much larger clone is one nucleotide away. The J gene is TRBJ1-2, the V gene TRBV20-1; 7 bases align to TRBD1. The CDR3 spans 13 residues. Germline V gene data show CDR1 as DFQATT and CDR2 as SNEGSKA (reference sequence). The V and J ends lost 3 bases and 2 bases, in that order; junction bases with no gene match: 3. CDR3 in amino acids: CSARAQGNYGYTF. Written as DNA, the CDR3 is TGCAGTGCTAGGGCACAGGGGAACTATGGCTACACCTTC.

The chain carries TRBV6-2 or TRBV6-3 and TRBJ1-5; 11 nucleotides agree with TRBD1. The CDR3 is made up of 19 amino acids. Per germline, CDR1 MNHEY and CDR2 SVGEGT. V was pared by 7 bases and J by 0 bases, with 14 bases of the junction left unmatched. The CDR3 sequence is CASTNDGTGGFYSNQPQHF. The CDR3, as DNA: TGTGCCAGCACCAATGACGGGACAGGGGGTTTCTATAGCAATCAGCCCCAGCATTTT.

This chain connects TRBV7-2 to TRBJ2-3; unclear D gene. The CDR3 has 15 amino acids. Trimming shortened V by 1 base and J by 1 base, and 9 bases separated the two germline ends. Germline lookup yields CDR1 SGHTA and CDR2 FQGNSA. Here the CDR3 reads CASSLVTLGTDTQYF. In DNA form, the CDR3 reads TGTGCCAGCAGCTTAGTTACCTTAGGCACAGATACGCAGTATTTT.

The V gene is TRBV29-1, the J gene TRBJ1-1, with no clear D. This CDR3 has 13 amino acids. V was trimmed by 5 bases and J by 2 bases, leaving 12 bases between them. The germline V gene has CDR1 SQVTM and CDR2 ANQGSEA. The CDR3 is CSVLRVLNTEAFF. In DNA form, the CDR3 reads TGCAGCGTTTTAAGGGTCCTTAACACTGAAGCTTTCTTT.

This clonotype has a handful of counts. The V gene is TRBV7-6, the J gene TRBJ2-7; unclear D gene. The V end was cut by 5 bases, the J end by 3 bases, with 11 bases between. The CDR3 is made up of 13 amino acids. Germline V gene sequence: CDR1 SGHVS, CDR2 FNYEAQ. The CDR3 region has the DNA TGTGCCAGCAGCGCCAAGGTCGGCTACGAGCAGTACTTC. Translated: CASSAKVGYEQYF. Looking up the rest from reference TRBV7-6 and TRBJ2-7 gives the full variable domain: GAGVSQSPRYKVTKRGQDVALRCDPISGHVSLYWYRQALGQGPEFLTYFNYEAQQDKSGLPNDRFSAERPEGSISTLTIQRTEQRDSAMYRCASSAKVGYEQYFGPGTRLTVT.